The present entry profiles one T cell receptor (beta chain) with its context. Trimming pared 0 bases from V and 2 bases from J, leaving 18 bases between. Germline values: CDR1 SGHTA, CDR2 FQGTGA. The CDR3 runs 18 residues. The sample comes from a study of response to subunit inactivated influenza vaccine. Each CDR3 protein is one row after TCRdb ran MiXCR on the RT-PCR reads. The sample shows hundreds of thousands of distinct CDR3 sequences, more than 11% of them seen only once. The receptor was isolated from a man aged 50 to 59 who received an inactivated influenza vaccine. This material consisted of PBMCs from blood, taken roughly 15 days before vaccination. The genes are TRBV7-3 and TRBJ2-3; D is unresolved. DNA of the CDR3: TGTGCCAGCAGCTTAACGTTGGGCGAGCTACGGAACACAGATACGCAGTATTTT. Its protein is CASSLTLGELRNTDTQYF.